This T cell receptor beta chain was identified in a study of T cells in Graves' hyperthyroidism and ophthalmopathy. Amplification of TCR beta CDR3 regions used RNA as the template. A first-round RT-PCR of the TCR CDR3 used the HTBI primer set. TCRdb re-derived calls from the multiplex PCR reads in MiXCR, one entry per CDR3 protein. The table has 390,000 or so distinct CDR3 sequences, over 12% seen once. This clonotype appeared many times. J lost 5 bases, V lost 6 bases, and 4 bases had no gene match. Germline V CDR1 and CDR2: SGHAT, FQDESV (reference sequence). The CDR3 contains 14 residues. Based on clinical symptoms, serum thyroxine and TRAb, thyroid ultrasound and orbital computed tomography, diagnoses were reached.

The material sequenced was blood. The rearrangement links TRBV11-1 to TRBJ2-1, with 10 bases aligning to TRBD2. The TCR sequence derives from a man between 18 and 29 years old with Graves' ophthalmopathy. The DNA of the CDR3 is TGTGCCAGCAGTATAGCGGGGGGTCACAATGAGCAGTTCTTC. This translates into CASSIAGGHNEQFF. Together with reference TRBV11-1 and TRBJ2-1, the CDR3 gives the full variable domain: EAEVAQSPRYKITEKSQAVAFWCDPISGHATLYWYRQILGQGPELLVQFQDESVVDDSQLPKDRFSAERLKGVDSTLKIQPAELGDSAMYLCASSIAGGHNEQFFGPGTRLTVL.